This T cell receptor beta chain was sequenced for a study of cytomegalovirus exposure and HLA in healthy donors. Regarding the study as a whole: A later analysis showed that HLA-associated TCR beta chains had undergone more clonal expansion than equally common others. Some V segments could not be told apart, so they were left out, TRBV6-2 and TRBV6-3 among them.

Use of 60 Vbeta and 13 Jbeta primers characterized the PCR. Clones were sequenced by immunoSEQ multiplex PCR, and TCRdb holds only the in-frame ones, with some missing. The table has approximately 170,000 clones, approximately 71% seen once. With respect to this clone: Its cognate antigen is unknown.

Trimming removed 8 bases at V and 2 bases at J, with 16 bases between. Germline V gives CDR1 MNHEY, CDR2 SVGAGI. The CDR3 is 14 residues long. Healthy people donating bone marrow made up the donors. Nominally healthy donors were sampled, though unrecorded immune exposures were likely. The J gene is TRBJ2-7, the V gene TRBV6-5; the D gene is possibly TRBD2 (5 bases). Material for sequencing was PBMCs. This TCR derives from a girl aged 5 to 17 in good health and CMV-seronegative. The CDR3 spells CASSRVEGTYEQYF. CDR3 nucleotide sequence: TGTGCCAGCTCGAGGGTCGAGGGTACCTACGAGCAGTACTTC.